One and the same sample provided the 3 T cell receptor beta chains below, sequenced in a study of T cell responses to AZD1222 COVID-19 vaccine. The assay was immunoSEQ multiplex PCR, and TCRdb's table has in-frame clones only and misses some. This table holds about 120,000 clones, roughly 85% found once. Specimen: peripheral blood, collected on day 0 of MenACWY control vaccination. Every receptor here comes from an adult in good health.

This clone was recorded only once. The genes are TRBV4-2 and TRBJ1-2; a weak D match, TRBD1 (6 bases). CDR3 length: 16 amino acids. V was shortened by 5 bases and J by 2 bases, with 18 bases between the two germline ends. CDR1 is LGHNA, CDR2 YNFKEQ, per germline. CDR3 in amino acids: CASSIAQDRTNYGYTF. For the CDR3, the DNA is TGTGCCAGCAGCATAGCCCAAGACAGGACCAACTATGGCTACACCTTC.

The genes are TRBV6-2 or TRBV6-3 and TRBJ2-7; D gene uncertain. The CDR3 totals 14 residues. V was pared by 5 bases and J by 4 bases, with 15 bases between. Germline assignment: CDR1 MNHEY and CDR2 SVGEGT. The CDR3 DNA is TGTGCCAGCAGTCAAAGGGTACCTCCTTACGAGCAGTACTTC. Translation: CASSQRVPPYEQYF.

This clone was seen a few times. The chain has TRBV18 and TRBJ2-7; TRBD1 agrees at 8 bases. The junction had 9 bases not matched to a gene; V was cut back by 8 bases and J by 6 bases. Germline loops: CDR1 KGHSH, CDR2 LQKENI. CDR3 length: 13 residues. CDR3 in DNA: TGTGCCAGCACCCGACAGGGGTATTCCGAGCAGTACTTC. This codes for CASTRQGYSEQYF.